The 23 T cell receptor beta chains below all came from one sample that was sequenced in a study of T cell responses to AZD1222 COVID-19 vaccine. TCRdb keeps only in-frame clones here, not all; method: immunoSEQ multiplex PCR. The table shows 80,000 or so clones, with 88% occurring only once. This specimen was peripheral blood, taken on day 0 of MenACWY control vaccination. The receptors stem from an adult in good health.

The chain is built from TRBV24-1 and TRBJ2-2, with 9 bases that match TRBD2. The germline CDR1 and CDR2 sequences are KGHDR and SFDVKD. The CDR3 has 15 residues. V lost 4 bases to trimming and J lost 4 bases; unmatched junction nucleotides: 3. This CDR3 reads CATSEAGGITGELFF. The CDR3 DNA is TGTGCCACCAGTGAAGCGGGGGGTATCACCGGGGAGCTGTTTTTT.

This clone was observed once. The chain uses TRBV11-2 and TRBJ2-3, with 10 bases matching TRBD2. This CDR3 contains 19 residues. Losses at the gene ends were 4 bases for V and 0 bases for J; bases not matched to a gene: 13. Germline CDR1 and CDR2: SGHAT and FQNNGV. CDR3 protein: CASSSPGSSGGSSTDTQYF. The CDR3 DNA follows: TGTGCCAGCAGCTCCCCGGGTTCTAGCGGGGGATCTAGCACAGATACGCAGTATTTT. Looking up the rest from reference TRBV11-2 and TRBJ2-3 gives the full variable domain: EAGVAQSPRYKIIEKRQSVAFWCNPISGHATLYWYQQILGQGPKLLIQFQNNGVVDDSQLPKDRFSAERLKGVDSTLKIQPAKLEDSAVYLCASSSPGSSGGSSTDTQYFGPGTRLTVL.

V usage is TRBV6-2 or TRBV6-3 and J usage is TRBJ1-1, with 7 bases lining up with TRBD1. With 6 bases clipped from V and 8 bases from J, the junction kept 6 bases outside the gene matches. This CDR3 region has 12 residues. In germline, CDR1 is MNHEY, CDR2 SVGEGT. This CDR3 reads CASSIRGEEAFF. The CDR3 coding sequence is TGTGCCAGCAGCATCAGGGGGGAAGAAGCTTTCTTT.

The chain carries TRBV3-1 (or the pseudogene TRBV3-2) and TRBJ2-2, with a weak D call TRBD2 (5 bases). CDR3 size: 15 residues. Deletions cut 2 bases from V and 5 bases from J, with 12 bases between. Germline lookup yields CDR1 LGHDT and CDR2 YNNKEL (reference sequence). This CDR3 is CASSQRRTGTGELFF. The CDR3 coding sequence is TGTGCCAGCAGCCAACGCCGGACTGGGACCGGGGAGCTGTTTTTT.

The rearrangement joins TRBV5-1 to TRBJ1-4; D might be TRBD1 (5 bases). Germline CDR1 and CDR2: SGHRS and YFSETQ. CDR3 length: 14 amino acids. Trimming removed 5 bases at V and 4 bases at J, with 12 bases between. CDR3 DNA sequence: TGCGCCAGCAGAGGGGATCGCGGTAATGAAAAACTGTTTTTT. Amino acids: CASRGDRGNEKLFF.

With respect to this clone: The junction and the germline gene differ at one end; a read error may be behind it. This sample includes further DNA sequences coding for the same CDR3. The rearrangement joins TRBV4-2 to TRBJ2-7; D uncertain. The CDR3 extends over 15 amino acids. Germline V CDR1 and CDR2: LGHNA, YNFKEQ. The CDR3 DNA reads TGTGCTAGCAGCCAAGATCTAGAGCCCGACTACGAGCAGTACTTC. This encodes CASSQDLEPDYEQYF.

The chain has TRBV19 and TRBJ2-1; possible D gene TRBD2, 6 bases. The CDR3 spans 15 residues. V was trimmed by 2 bases and J by 0 bases, leaving 8 bases between them. The germline CDR1 and CDR2 sequences are LNHDA and SQIVND (reference sequence). In DNA, the CDR3 is TGTGCCAGTAGTATAAAGCGGGTCTCCTACAATGAGCAGTTCTTC. Its translation: CASSIKRVSYNEQFF. The complete variable domain, with remaining parts taken from reference TRBV19 and TRBJ2-1, reads DGGITQSPKYLFRKEGQNVTLSCEQNLNHDAMYWYRQDPGQGLRLIYYSQIVNDFQKGDIAEGYSVSREKKESFPLTVTSAQKNPTAFYLCASSIKRVSYNEQFFGPGTRLTVL.

This clone was picked up one time. CDR3 sequence (DNA): TGCAGCGTCCTGGAGCCGGGCGAAGGCTACACCTTC. Amino acids: CSVLEPGEGYTF. The chain uses TRBV29-1 and TRBJ1-2; D call uncertain. CDR3 size: 12 residues. Trimming stripped 6 bases from V and 8 bases from J, with 16 bases between. CDR1 is SQVTM, CDR2 ANQGSEA, per germline.

This chain connects TRBV19 to TRBJ1-5; D unclear. Per germline, CDR1 LNHDA and CDR2 SQIVND (reference sequence). CDR3 length: 14 residues. Trimming removed 6 bases at V and 4 bases at J, with 13 bases between. The CDR3 here is CASREVGGNQPQHF. The CDR3 coding sequence is TGTGCCAGTAGGGAAGTAGGTGGGAATCAGCCCCAGCATTTT.

The CDR3 here is CASSLEGVSGELFF. CDR3 DNA sequence: TGTGCCAGCAGCCTGGAAGGGGTGTCCGGGGAGCTGTTTTTT. The chain carries TRBV11-2 and TRBJ2-2; D is possibly TRBD1 (5 bases). V was cut by 5 bases and J by 6 bases, with 13 bases left in between. Germline assignment: CDR1 SGHAT and CDR2 FQNNGV. This CDR3 region has 14 residues.

The chain recombines TRBV9 with TRBJ2-5; TRBD1 is a possible D gene (6 bases). Germline loops: CDR1 SGDLS, CDR2 YYNGEE. The CDR3 has 17 amino acids. V was pared by 3 bases and J by 4 bases, with 22 bases between. The CDR3 bases are TGTGCCAGCAGCGCCCATGGGGCAGGGGTAGGTGGAGAGACCCAGTACTTC. It codes for CASSAHGAGVGGETQYF.

The CDR3 nucleotides are TGTGCCAGCAGCTTCAACAACTACGGACAGATGGAAGCTTTCTTT. It translates to CASSFNNYGQMEAFF. This chain uses TRBV7-9 with TRBJ1-1, with D tentatively TRBD1 (6 bases). This CDR3 is 15 amino acids long. Per the germline V gene, CDR1 is SEHNR and CDR2 is FQNEAQ (reference sequence). Trimming left V 3 bases short and J 8 bases short, with 19 bases between.

V and J are TRBV7-9 and TRBJ1-2, with 11 bases fitting TRBD1. The CDR3 totals 14 residues. Germline CDR1 reads SEHNR; CDR2 reads FQNEAQ (reference sequence). J was trimmed by 6 bases and V by 4 bases; bases with no gene match: 4. CDR3 protein: CASSSRTGGDGYTF. CDR3 nucleotides: TGTGCCAGCAGCTCCCGGACAGGGGGCGATGGCTACACCTTC.

The rearrangement links TRBV6-2 or TRBV6-3 to TRBJ2-3; no definite D call. V was trimmed by 2 bases and J by 2 bases, leaving 14 bases between them. Germline V gene lookup returns CDR1 MNHEY and CDR2 SVGEGT. The CDR3 has 16 amino acids. For the CDR3, the DNA is TGTGCCAGCAGTTACCAGAAGGGTTTCCACACAGATACGCAGTATTTT. Its protein is CASSYQKGFHTDTQYF.

The sample holds one count of this clone. The chain combines TRBV12-3 or TRBV12-4 with TRBJ2-7; the D is unclear. This CDR3 comprises 13 residues. The V end lost 4 bases, the J end lost 3 bases, and 10 bases lay between the germline ends. The DNA of the CDR3 is TGTGCCAGCAGTTGGCAGGCAAGCTACGAGCAGTACTTC. It encodes CASSWQASYEQYF.

V and J are TRBV10-3 and TRBJ1-2; no definite D call. The CDR3 runs 16 residues. The germline gives CDR1 ENHRY, CDR2 SYGVKD. The V end lost 0 bases, the J end lost 3 bases, and 14 bases lay between the germline ends. The CDR3 region has the DNA TGTGCCATCAGTGAGTCGTCAGCTTTTGCTTACTATGGCTACACCTTC. It yields the protein CAISESSAFAYYGYTF.

The chain couples TRBV29-1 to TRBJ1-1; a weak D match, TRBD1 (6 bases). V was pared by 6 bases and J by 8 bases, with 16 bases between. CDR3 size: 12 residues. The germline V gene encodes CDR1 SQVTM and CDR2 ANQGSEA. The CDR3 nucleotides are TGCAGCGTGATTCCGACAGGCCTAGAAGCTTTCTTT. Encoded protein: CSVIPTGLEAFF.

This clone occurred once. This sequence joins TRBV7-3 and TRBJ1-1; 7 nucleotides line up with TRBD1. From germline, CDR1 is SGHTA and CDR2 FQGTGA. V was pared by 5 bases and J by 1 base, with 1 base of the junction left unmatched. CDR3 size: 13 residues. In DNA form, the CDR3 reads TGTGCCAGCAGCCGGGACAGGAACACTGAAGCTTTCTTT. It translates to CASSRDRNTEAFF.

This sequence joins TRBV27 and TRBJ2-5; TRBD1 matches at 10 bases. Looked up from germline, CDR1 is MNHEY and CDR2 is SMNVEV (reference sequence). This CDR3 spans 15 amino acids. V lost 6 bases to trimming and J lost 4 bases; unmatched junction nucleotides: 8. This CDR3 reads CASRPRDRGGETQYF. The CDR3 region has the DNA TGTGCCAGCAGACCTCGGGACAGGGGCGGAGAGACCCAGTACTTC.

The DNA for the CDR3 is TGTGCCAGCAGCGGAGTAAGGGGCCTGGGCACTGGGGCCAACGTCCTGACTTTC. Protein product: CASSGVRGLGTGANVLTF. The rearrangement links TRBV5-6 to TRBJ2-6; tentative D call: TRBD1 (5 bases). The germline V and J ends were trimmed by 4 bases and 2 bases, with 19 bases remaining between them. Germline V gives CDR1 SGHDT, CDR2 YYEEEE. The CDR3 runs 18 residues.

V gene TRBV11-3 combines with J gene TRBJ1-2; no firm D call. CDR3 length: 14 amino acids. Trimming shortened V by 1 base and J by 5 bases, and 11 bases separated the two germline ends. CDR1 and CDR2 from the germline V gene are SGHNT and YENEEA. CDR3 in amino acids: CASSLARNPYGYTF. The DNA of the CDR3 is TGTGCCAGCAGCTTAGCAAGGAATCCTTATGGCTACACCTTC.

The chain carries TRBV7-3 and TRBJ2-5; possible D gene TRBD1, 5 bases. Trimming shortened V by 8 bases and J by 5 bases, and 15 bases separated the two germline ends. The CDR3 sequence is 13 residues long. From germline, CDR1 is SGHTA and CDR2 FQGTGA. The CDR3 coding sequence is TGTGCCAGCTCCTTAGGGGTACGGGAGACCCAGTACTTC. Translation gives CASSLGVRETQYF.

The rearrangement uses TRBV27 and TRBJ2-1, with TRBD2 as a possible D gene (6 bases). Germline loops: CDR1 MNHEY, CDR2 SMNVEV (reference sequence). V lost 6 bases and J 3 bases, leaving 18 bases between the germline ends. The CDR3 spans 16 residues. The CDR3 reads CASRVGGAQDYNEQFF. The CDR3 nucleotides are TGTGCCAGCAGAGTGGGGGGAGCCCAAGACTACAATGAGCAGTTCTTC.